The clone carrying this T cell receptor (beta chain) showed up just a few times. Antigen unknown. The data are from a study of T-cell reconstitution after alpha-beta-depleted transplantation in children. The V end lost 5 bases, the J end lost 4 bases, and 18 bases lay between the germline ends. The germline V gene has CDR1 SGHRS and CDR2 YFSETQ. The CDR3 is 15 amino acids. As it was prepared, the TCRbeta library received unique molecular identifiers. TCRdb re-analysed the PCR reads in MiXCR, keeping a single row per CDR3 protein. The table has about 58,000 distinct CDR3 sequences, approximately 46% seen once. Findings of the study overall: Some patients' high day-60 TCRbeta diversity was attributed to recipient cells surviving conditioning. About two months after transplant, alpha-beta T cells reportedly came from several hundred expanded graft clones. The main origin of T-cell counts and diversity one year after transplant was newly produced T cells.

The chain has TRBV5-1 and TRBJ2-5; TRBD2 might be the D (5 bases). This clonotype was obtained from a male patient younger than 18 who had a stem cell transplant for acute lymphoblastic leukemia, so the T cells may come from the graft donor. Sequenced here: PBMCs, mostly from graft donor cells, sampled 360 days after TCRalphabeta/CD19-depleted stem cell transplant. The CDR3 sequence is CASRTYSQRGETQYF. The CDR3, as DNA: TGCGCCAGCAGAACCTACAGCCAACGGGGAGAGACCCAGTACTTC.